Given below is one T cell receptor beta chain in context. As yet, its antigen is unknown. Researchers collected roughly 9.8 milliliters of peripheral blood from every single donor. PBMCs numbering at least 6 million were isolated per sample. This record belongs to a study of blood T cells in healthy people across ages. Then a second PCR, running about 7 to 11 cycles, was carried out with a sample-barcoded 5' primer and a J-beta primer mix. TCRdb re-analysed the 5' RACE reads in MiXCR, keeping a single row per CDR3 protein. This sample carries over 500,000 distinct CDR3 sequences, under 65% of them seen once, and the ten largest clones take roughly 13%. The trim removed 10 bases at V and 2 bases at J, leaving 0 bases unmatched. The CDR3 runs to 11 residues. The germline V gene has CDR1 SGHRS and CDR2 YFSETQ. Study observations and caveats: While age rose, TCR beta diversity per million T cells dropped in a roughly linear way.

The sequenced sample consisted of blood. This TCR came from a woman of 80 years or more in good health. The chain is built from TRBV5-1 and TRBJ1-2, with 9 bases aligning to TRBD1. CDR3 nucleotide sequence: TGCGCCGGGACAGGGAACTATGGCTACACCTTC. Protein sequence: CAGTGNYGYTF.